This T cell receptor (beta chain) was retrieved from a study of post-analysis software for immune sequencing data. Whole-study context: Recorded disease courses covered relapsing-remitting, secondary progressive and progressive-relapsing multiple sclerosis. Some patients had no subtype annotation. Points from the study as a whole: For normalized Chao1 diversity, multiple sclerosis patients scored significantly lower than controls did. With F measure, samples from one preparation batch clustered together strongly. TRBV5-6, TRBV5-1 and TRBV20-1 belonged to a set of about 5 TRBV segments that were more frequent in patients than controls.

TCR beta libraries were prepared from cDNA with unique molecular identifiers. The authors obtained roughly 0.5 million cDNA molecules from roughly 1 to 10 million T cells. TCRdb called the PCR reads again in MiXCR, with one record for every CDR3 protein. The table has 750,000 to 950,000 distinct CDR3 sequences, roughly 50% seen once. V dropped 5 bases and J dropped 1 base, with 8 bases sitting between them. The germline CDR1 and CDR2 sequences are SQVTM and ANQGSEA. The CDR3 has 12 residues. In the case of this clonotype: What it binds is unknown.

This chain joins TRBV29-1 and TRBJ1-2; no reliable D call. Input material: blood. The source of this sequence is a girl aged 10-17 years with multiple sclerosis. The CDR3 protein is CSVLGVNYGYTF. CDR3 coding DNA: TGCAGCGTTCTCGGGGTTAACTATGGCTACACCTTC.